The text below deals with one T cell receptor beta chain. The data stem from a study of T cell changes during pregnancy in multiple sclerosis. Trimming cost V 3 bases and J 0 bases; bases outside gene matches: 2. Looked up from germline, CDR1 is SGDLS and CDR2 is YYNGEE. The CDR3 consists of 14 residues. TCRdb's table, derived via immunoSEQ multiplex PCR, lists solely in-frame clones and lacks some. Of around 110,000 clones in the sample, 85% to 95% were seen once. This chain connects TRBV9 to TRBJ1-2; TRBD1 agrees at 7 bases. Here the sequenced sample was peripheral blood, taken after pregnancy. The TCR originated in a female donor with multiple sclerosis, enrolled in a pregnancy study. In nucleotides, the CDR3 is TGTGCCAGCAGCGGGACAGGAGCTAACTATGGCTACACCTTC. Amino acids: CASSGTGANYGYTF.